The 24 T cell receptor beta chains listed next were all sequenced from one sample in a study of T-cell reconstitution after alpha-beta-depleted transplantation in children. TCRbeta library construction was performed incorporating unique molecular identifiers. MiXCR, run by TCRdb on the PCR reads, gives a single entry per CDR3 protein. The sample consists of around 600,000 distinct CDR3 sequences, under 12% of them appearing once. The sequencing here drew on PBMCs from the stem cell graft donor, taken from the stem cell graft. The source is a human donor who donated a stem cell graft to a child with acute myeloid leukemia.

The chain joins TRBV3-1 to TRBJ2-7, with D unclear. The germline V and J ends were trimmed by 1 base and 5 bases, with 12 bases remaining between them. CDR1 LGHDT and CDR2 YNNKEL come from the germline V gene (reference sequence). The length of the CDR3 is 14 residues. The CDR3 sequence: CASSQGMGGDEQYF. Here the CDR3 DNA reads TGTGCCAGCAGCCAAGGGATGGGTGGCGACGAGCAGTACTTC.

This chain uses TRBV29-1 with TRBJ1-2, with a possible D match to TRBD1 (6 bases). V was pared by 5 bases and J by 6 bases, with 22 bases between. This CDR3 has 15 amino acids. CDR1 and CDR2 from the germline V gene are SQVTM and ANQGSEA. CDR3 protein: CSVYPGTPLEDGYTF. The CDR3, as DNA: TGCAGCGTTTACCCCGGGACACCCCTCGAAGATGGCTACACCTTC.

The chain is built from TRBV5-1 and TRBJ2-7; weak D call: TRBD2 (6 bases). Per the germline V gene, CDR1 is SGHRS and CDR2 is YFSETQ. The V end was cut by 5 bases, the J end by 0 bases, with 9 bases between. This CDR3 region has 13 residues. CDR3 DNA: TGCGCCAGCAGGGCCGGGAGCTCCTACGAGCAGTACTTC. This encodes CASRAGSSYEQYF.

V usage is TRBV6-4 and J usage is TRBJ2-4; TRBD2 aligns across 14 bases. The ends lost 6 bases at V and 3 bases at J; junction bases unmatched: 13. The CDR3 runs to 19 residues. The germline gives CDR1 MRHNA, CDR2 SNTAGT. CDR3 in DNA: TGTGCCAGCAGCCCCAGAGGGACTAGCGGGAGTGGGATCAAAAACATTCAGTACTTC. This translates into CASSPRGTSGSGIKNIQYF.

In its sample, this clonotype was seen a few times. The rearrangement uses TRBV12-3 or TRBV12-4 and TRBJ2-5; TRBD2 aligns across 15 bases. This CDR3 spans 18 amino acids. V was clipped by 5 bases and J by 2 bases; unmatched bases: 9. The CDR3 loop is CASSPGLAGGRAQETQYF. CDR3 coding DNA: TGTGCCAGCAGTCCCGGACTAGCGGGAGGGCGAGCACAAGAGACCCAGTACTTC.

J is TRBJ2-7 and V is TRBV7-2, with D perhaps matching TRBD1 or TRBD2 (5 bases each). Germline V lookup: CDR1 SGHTA, CDR2 FQGNSA. The V gene lost 5 bases and the J gene lost 6 bases, with 8 bases spanning the gap. The CDR3 contains 11 residues. CDR3: CASSPGPEQYF. DNA for the CDR3: TGTGCCAGCAGCCCGGGGCCCGAGCAGTACTTC.

This clonotype was found a few times. The rearrangement uses TRBV12-3 or TRBV12-4 and TRBJ2-5; D gene uncertain. This CDR3 has 14 amino acids. V lost 6 bases and J 5 bases, leaving 16 bases between the germline ends. Here the CDR3 DNA reads TGTGCCAGCAGGATAAGGACCTCTTCGGAGACCCAGTACTTC. This translates into CASRIRTSSETQYF.

The chain joins TRBV11-2 to TRBJ2-1; perhaps TRBD2 as D (6 bases). The germline V gene encodes CDR1 SGHAT and CDR2 FQNNGV. CDR3 length equals 16 residues. V was shortened by 5 bases and J by 7 bases, with 21 bases between the two germline ends. The CDR3 protein is CASSPSRAGRPNEQFF. DNA for the CDR3: TGTGCCAGCAGCCCAAGCCGCGCGGGGCGTCCGAATGAGCAGTTCTTC.

This clonotype was seen ten or more times. The genes are TRBV9 and TRBJ1-2; D unclear. Germline V CDR1 and CDR2: SGDLS, YYNGEE. The V and J ends lost 3 bases and 4 bases respectively, with 13 bases between them. CDR3 length equals 14 residues. Here the CDR3 DNA reads TGTGCCAGCAGCGCCGACCGCAAAATCTATGGCTACACCTTC. Protein product: CASSADRKIYGYTF.

This clonotype was counted only a few times. This rearrangement joins TRBV29-1 to TRBJ2-7; TRBD1 aligns across 8 bases. This CDR3 contains 15 residues. Germline V gene data show CDR1 as SQVTM and CDR2 as ANQGSEA. Trimming took 2 bases from V and 0 from J; bases not matched to a gene: 6. This chain's CDR3 is CSVENTGQASYEQYF. The CDR3 region has the DNA TGCAGCGTTGAAAACACGGGACAGGCCTCCTACGAGCAGTACTTC.

The chain joins TRBV10-3 to TRBJ2-1; 7 nucleotides agree with TRBD2. The CDR3 covers 16 residues. The ends lost 3 bases at V and 2 bases at J; junction bases unmatched: 7. Per germline, CDR1 ENHRY and CDR2 SYGVKD. The CDR3 nucleotides are TGTGCCATCAGTGACAGGAGTGGGAGGGCCTACAATGAGCAGTTCTTC. This codes for CAISDRSGRAYNEQFF.

This clonotype showed up many times. This chain uses TRBV10-3 with TRBJ2-5, with 7 bases that match TRBD2. Germline CDR1 ENHRY, CDR2 SYGVKD. V shed 6 bases, J shed 2 bases, and the junction held 6 bases outside the gene matches. CDR3 size: 14 residues. The CDR3 is CAIRASGGQETQYF. CDR3 nucleotide sequence: TGTGCCATCAGGGCTAGCGGAGGTCAAGAGACCCAGTACTTC.

Ten or more counts support this clonotype. The chain uses TRBV30 and TRBJ2-3; weak D call: TRBD2 (5 bases). V lost 1 base, J lost 4 bases, and 15 bases lay in between. Germline V gene lookup returns CDR1 GTSNPN and CDR2 SVGIG (reference sequence). The CDR3 length is 15 residues. CDR3 DNA sequence: TGTGCCTGGAGTGGTAGCGTGTTGATTGCAGATACGCAGTATTTT. Residues: CAWSGSVLIADTQYF.

This clonotype came up a few times. J is TRBJ2-5 and V is TRBV7-3; D may correspond to TRBD1 or TRBD2 (6 bases each). Trimming removed 2 bases from V and 5 bases from J, with 21 bases in between. Germline CDR1 reads SGHTA; CDR2 reads FQGTGA. The CDR3 sequence is 17 residues long. CDR3 sequence (DNA): TGTGCCAGCAGCTTAGGTGGGGGGCGGGGTACAGCGGAGACCCAGTACTTC. Encoded protein: CASSLGGGRGTAETQYF.

This clonotype has just a few counts. This chain connects TRBV10-3 to TRBJ1-2; D is unresolved. The CDR3 is made up of 13 amino acids. The V end lost 3 bases, the J end lost 4 bases, and 9 bases lay between the germline ends. In germline, CDR1 is ENHRY, CDR2 SYGVKD. In nucleotides, the CDR3 is TGTGCCATCAGTGAAGGCGGTTCCTATGGCTACACCTTC. It encodes CAISEGGSYGYTF.

The CDR3 bases are TGCAGCGTTGAGGCCTTAGCGGGAGGGGCCTACAATGAGCAGTTCTTC. It codes for CSVEALAGGAYNEQFF. This chain connects TRBV29-1 to TRBJ2-1; TRBD2 matches 11 bases. V shed 3 bases, J shed 2 bases, and the junction held 6 bases outside the gene matches. This CDR3 comprises 16 residues. Germline loops: CDR1 SQVTM, CDR2 ANQGSEA.

This chain links TRBV5-1 with TRBJ1-1; possibly TRBD1 for D (6 bases). The CDR3 has 15 amino acids. Between the trimmed V and J ends, which lost 1 base and 14 bases, there was a span of 24 bases. From germline, CDR1 is SGHRS and CDR2 YFSETQ. CDR3 coding DNA: TGCGCCAGCAGCTTGCCCGACACCTCACAGGGTCGGCAGTTCTTT. Translation: CASSLPDTSQGRQFF.

This clonotype showed up many times. The chain employs TRBV5-1 and TRBJ1-5; no definite D call. The CDR3 is made up of 14 amino acids. Per germline, CDR1 SGHRS and CDR2 YFSETQ. V lost 4 bases and J 3 bases, leaving 11 bases between the germline ends. For the CDR3, the DNA is TGCGCCAGCAGCATAGGTGGTCCCAATCAGCCCCAGCATTTT. Translating gives CASSIGGPNQPQHF.

The rearrangement uses TRBV7-9 and TRBJ2-5, with 10 bases identical to TRBD1. The J segment lost 5 bases and the V segment lost 5 bases, leaving 11 bases of the junction unmatched. CDR3 length equals 16 residues. Germline V CDR1 and CDR2: SEHNR, FQNEAQ (reference sequence). CDR3 protein: CASSPRDRGVEETQYF. Written as DNA, the CDR3 is TGTGCCAGCAGCCCGAGGGACAGGGGAGTGGAGGAGACCCAGTACTTC.

The chain has TRBV7-2 and TRBJ1-4; unclear D gene. This CDR3 is 16 amino acids long. V was clipped by 5 bases and J by 0 bases, with 13 bases between them. CDR1 and CDR2 (germline): SGHTA, FQGNSA. This CDR3 is CASSPSWRATNEKLFF. The CDR3 DNA sequence: TGTGCCAGCAGCCCCTCTTGGAGAGCAACTAATGAAAAACTGTTTTTT.

This clonotype was seen at least ten times. This chain joins TRBV20-1 and TRBJ2-1; 11 bases match TRBD2. Germline V CDR1 and CDR2: DFQATT, SNEGSKA (reference sequence). J gave up 6 bases and V 5 bases, and 9 bases lay outside the gene matches. This CDR3 spans 15 amino acids. CDR3 DNA: TGCAGTGCTGGTGGACTAGCGGGTTACCTCAATGAGCAGTTCTTC. Translated, it gives CSAGGLAGYLNEQFF.

This clonotype was found many times. The rearrangement joins TRBV7-2 to TRBJ2-7; 13 bases agree with TRBD2. The V gene's germline CDR1 is SGHTA and CDR2 FQGNSA. Trimming at V came to 2 bases and at J to 0 bases, leaving 4 bases not matched to a gene. There are 17 residues in the CDR3. CDR3 bases: TGTGCCAGCAGCTTACGGACTAGCGGGAGTACCTCCTACGAGCAGTACTTC. Translated, it gives CASSLRTSGSTSYEQYF.

As regards this clonotype: The junction shows a germline mismatch at one end, possibly a read error. This chain joins TRBV12-3 or TRBV12-4 and TRBJ2-1; 10 positions match TRBD2. The length of the CDR3 is 19 residues. The CDR3 sequence: CASCLTLAGVFSNYNEQFF. CDR3 bases: TGTGCCAGCTGTTTAACCCTAGCGGGAGTATTTAGTAACTACAATGAGCAGTTCTTC.

Ten or more counts support this clonotype. The chain joins TRBV20-1 to TRBJ1-2; D possibly corresponds to TRBD1 (5 bases). V lost 0 bases to trimming and J lost 4 bases, with 12 bases between them. Germline V CDR1 and CDR2: DFQATT, SNEGSKA (reference sequence). The CDR3 runs to 14 residues. The CDR3 protein is CSARDSLDIYGYTF. The CDR3 DNA follows: TGCAGTGCTAGAGATAGCCTGGACATCTATGGCTACACCTTC.